This T cell receptor (beta chain) stems from a study of T-cell memory formation after mild COVID-19. Study-wide points: Clones that contracted clustered mainly in CM and EM if CD4+ and in EMRA if CD8+. A balance of CD4 and CD8 characterized clones contracting day 15 to 85, whereas later expanders leaned CD4+. Certain responding clones were present in pre-infection memory, suggesting participation of cross-reactive memory.

As for this clonotype: Its antigen is as yet unknown.

TCRdb called the 5' RACE reads again in MiXCR, with one record for every CDR3 protein. Here the sample spans 530,000 or so distinct CDR3 sequences, approximately 15% being singletons. The specimen was PBMCs or a T cell subset sorted from them (not recorded which). The TCR sequence derives from an adult woman who had mild COVID-19 (a few samples of this study predate the infection). Cell type and time point are not known.

For the CDR3, the DNA is TGTGCCAGCAGTGACCCCGCAGGGTTTTACGAGCAGTACTTC. Its protein product is CASSDPAGFYEQYF. The chain joins TRBV25-1 to TRBJ2-7, with D possibly matching TRBD1 (5 bases). The CDR3 totals 14 residues. From germline, CDR1 is MGHDK and CDR2 SYGVNS. Trimming removed 3 bases from V and 4 bases from J, with 13 bases in between.